These T cell receptor beta chains were read from a single sample in a study of regulatory T cells in long-lasting Graves disease. Via MiXCR, TCRdb re-called the multiplex PCR reads, giving one row per CDR3 protein. The data show around 400,000 distinct CDR3 sequences, 15% to 18% seen once. The sample here was peripheral blood mononuclear cells (PBMCs), taken at new diagnosis, from a patient treated with antithyroid drugs. The receptors come from a female donor with Graves disease. Each CDR3 is given with its conserved first and last residue. The order of the fields is clone size, D gene, CDR3 length, J gene, V gene, CDR3 protein, CDR3 DNA. A D gene is named only where the DNA matches it firmly. Clone size appears in some rows only: once, few, many, or a class for an expanded clone.

>many|.|13|TRBJ1-2|TRBV20-1
CSARVIDNYGYTF
TGCAGTGCTAGAGTGATAGATAACTATGGCTACACCTTC
>many|TRBD2|16|TRBJ2-1|TRBV7-2
CASSLGGLAGVGEQFF
TGTGCCAGCAGCTTAGGGGGACTAGCGGGAGTAGGTGAGCAGTTCTTC
>few|.|14|TRBJ2-5|TRBV9
CASSPGGGRETQYF
TGTGCCAGCAGCCCTGGGGGGGGGCGAGAGACCCAGTACTTC
>many|TRBD1|15|TRBJ1-2|TRBV11-2
CASSLDQGGGYGYTF
TGTGCCAGCAGCTTAGACCAGGGGGGTGGCTATGGCTACACCTTC
>.|TRBD2|16|TRBJ2-5|TRBV9
CASSGSSGGARETQYF
TGTGCCAGCAGCGGAAGTAGCGGGGGGGCCAGGGAGACCCAGTACTTC
>.|.|15|TRBJ2-2|TRBV6-5
CASSYSLGGTGELFF
TGTGCCAGCAGTTACTCGCTCGGGGGAACCGGGGAGCTGTTTTTT
>.|.|14|TRBJ1-5|TRBV15
CATSRDRSHQPQHF
TGTGCCACCAGCAGAGATCGTAGTCATCAGCCCCAGCATTTT
>once|.|13|TRBJ2-3|TRBV19
CASRQVQGDTQYF
TGTGCCAGCCGACAGGTCCAGGGAGATACGCAGTATTTT
>many|TRBD2|15|TRBJ2-7|TRBV20-1
CSARGRAGGAPEQYF
TGCAGTGCCCGAGGGAGAGCGGGAGGTGCTCCCGAGCAGTACTTC
>many|.|15|TRBJ2-7|TRBV30
CAWSGGQAGMYEQYF
TGTGCCTGGAGCGGTGGACAGGCGGGGATGTACGAGCAGTACTTC
>.|TRBD1|15|TRBJ2-7|TRBV9
CASSSGSDRGREQYF
TGTGCCAGCAGCTCAGGATCGGACAGGGGACGCGAGCAGTACTTC
>many|TRBD1|15|TRBJ1-1|TRBV6-2/TRBV6-3
CASMGQGAGDTEAFF
TGTGCCAGCATGGGACAGGGGGCTGGGGACACTGAAGCTTTCTTT
>few|.|16|TRBJ2-7|TRBV6-1
CASSPPRGSYSYEQYF
TGTGCCAGCAGCCCCCCGCGAGGTTCTTACTCCTACGAGCAGTACTTC
>many|.|16|TRBJ2-2|TRBV2
CASSALDIRSTGELFF
TGTGCCAGCAGTGCTCTGGACATCCGGAGCACCGGGGAGCTGTTTTTT
>many|TRBD2|16|TRBJ2-1|TRBV20-1
CSAAASWAGGDNEQFF
TGCAGTGCCGCGGCCTCTTGGGCGGGAGGGGATAATGAGCAGTTCTTC
>many|.|13|TRBJ1-2|TRBV6-9
CASSYTQPYGYTF
TGTGCCAGCAGTTATACTCAACCCTATGGCTACACCTTC
>few|.|12|TRBJ2-1|TRBV7-3
CASSPGKNEQFF
TGTGCCAGCAGCCCCGGGAAAAATGAGCAGTTCTTC
>many|TRBD2|14|TRBJ2-1|TRBV20-1
CSAQSGRGYNEQFF
TGCAGTGCCCAGAGCGGGAGGGGCTACAATGAGCAGTTCTTC
>.|.|16|TRBJ1-6|TRBV6-1
CASLSFARAPDSPLHF
TGTGCCAGCCTCTCGTTCGCCAGGGCTCCGGATTCACCCCTCCACTTT
>.|TRBD2|16|TRBJ2-3|TRBV3-1
CASSPSTSGGADTQYF
TGTGCCAGCAGCCCTTCGACTAGCGGGGGGGCGGATACGCAGTATTTT
>many|.|13|TRBJ1-5|TRBV12-3/TRBV12-4
CASAPRAVQPQHF
TGTGCCAGTGCACCTAGGGCGGTTCAGCCCCAGCATTTT
>many|.|13|TRBJ2-2|TRBV9
CASGPLQGGELFF
TGTGCCAGCGGACCTCTTCAAGGCGGGGAGCTGTTTTTT
>.|.|14|TRBJ1-1|TRBV9
CASSVGGLSTEAFF
TGTGCCAGCAGCGTAGGAGGGCTTAGCACTGAAGCTTTCTTT
>few|.|13|TRBJ2-3|TRBV15
CATTGDSADTQYF
TGTGCCACCACCGGAGACTCCGCAGATACGCAGTATTTT
>many|.|14|TRBJ1-5|TRBV6-2/TRBV6-3
CASSSQDRNQPQHF
TGTGCCAGCAGTTCCCAGGACAGAAATCAGCCCCAGCATTTT
>many|TRBD2|13|TRBJ2-1|TRBV2
CASKVGLANEQFF
TGTGCCAGCAAAGTAGGACTAGCCAATGAGCAGTTCTTC
>many|TRBD1|16|TRBJ1-1|TRBV6-5
CASSYDFGTANTEAFF
TGTGCCAGCAGTTACGACTTTGGGACAGCGAACACTGAAGCTTTCTTT
>few|.|18|TRBJ2-7|TRBV4-1
CASSQEGPETGVGYEQYF
TGCGCCAGCAGCCAAGAAGGACCGGAGACGGGGGTTGGATACGAGCAGTACTTC
>many|TRBD1|15|TRBJ2-5|TRBV27
CASQPQGSFQETQYF
TGTGCCAGCCAACCACAGGGGTCATTCCAAGAGACCCAGTACTTC
>few|.|15|TRBJ1-2|TRBV5-1
CASSLIPGMEYGYTF
TGCGCCAGCAGCTTAATTCCAGGGATGGAGTATGGCTACACCTTC
>few|.|15|TRBJ1-6|TRBV6-2/TRBV6-3
CASSYSTQLNSPLHF
TGTGCCAGCAGTTACTCGACCCAGCTCAATTCACCCCTCCACTTT
>many|.|15|TRBJ2-3|TRBV27
CASSAIRASTDTQYF
TGTGCCAGCAGCGCAATCCGGGCTAGCACAGATACGCAGTATTTT
>.|TRBD1|15|TRBJ2-1|TRBV7-2
CASSEGQGAFNEQFF
TGTGCCAGCAGCGAGGGACAGGGGGCTTTCAATGAGCAGTTCTTC
>few|TRBD2|16|TRBJ2-6|TRBV7-9
CASSQPRGFGANVLTF
TGTGCCAGCAGCCAACCGCGGGGGTTTGGGGCCAACGTCCTGACTTTC
>many|.|15|TRBJ2-7|TRBV13
CASSSYSGKPYEQYF
TGTGCCAGCAGCTCATATAGCGGCAAGCCCTACGAGCAGTACTTC
>.|.|14|TRBJ2-3|TRBV10-2
CASSEGSSTDTQYF
TGCGCCAGCAGTGAAGGCTCTAGCACAGATACGCAGTATTTT
>many|.|13|TRBJ2-1|TRBV4-2
CASSSGGRNEQFF
TGTGCCAGCAGCTCCGGGGGTCGAAATGAGCAGTTCTTC
>many|.|14|TRBJ1-1|TRBV10-3
CAIGYGRKNTEAFF
TGTGCCATCGGTTACGGACGGAAGAACACTGAAGCTTTCTTT
>few|.|15|TRBJ1-5|TRBV20-1
CSARADQGLNQPQHF
TGCAGTGCTAGAGCTGATCAGGGCCTCAATCAGCCCCAGCATTTT
>few|TRBD1|14|TRBJ1-1|TRBV9
CASSRQGVNTGAFF
TGTGCCAGCAGTCGACAGGGGGTGAACACTGGAGCTTTCTTT